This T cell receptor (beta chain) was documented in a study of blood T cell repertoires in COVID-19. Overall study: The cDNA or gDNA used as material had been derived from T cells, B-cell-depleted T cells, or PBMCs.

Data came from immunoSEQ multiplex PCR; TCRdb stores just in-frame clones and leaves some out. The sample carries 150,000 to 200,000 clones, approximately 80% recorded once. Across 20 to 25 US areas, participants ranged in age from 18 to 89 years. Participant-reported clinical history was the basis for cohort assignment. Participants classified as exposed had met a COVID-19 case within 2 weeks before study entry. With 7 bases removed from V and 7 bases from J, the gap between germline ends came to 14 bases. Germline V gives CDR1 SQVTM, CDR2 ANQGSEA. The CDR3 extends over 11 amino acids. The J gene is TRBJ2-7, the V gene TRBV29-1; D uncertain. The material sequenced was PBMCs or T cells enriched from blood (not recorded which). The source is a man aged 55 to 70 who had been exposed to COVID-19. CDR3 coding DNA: TGCAGCGCTTCGACAACGTGGGAGCAGTACTTC. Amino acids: CSASTTWEQYF.